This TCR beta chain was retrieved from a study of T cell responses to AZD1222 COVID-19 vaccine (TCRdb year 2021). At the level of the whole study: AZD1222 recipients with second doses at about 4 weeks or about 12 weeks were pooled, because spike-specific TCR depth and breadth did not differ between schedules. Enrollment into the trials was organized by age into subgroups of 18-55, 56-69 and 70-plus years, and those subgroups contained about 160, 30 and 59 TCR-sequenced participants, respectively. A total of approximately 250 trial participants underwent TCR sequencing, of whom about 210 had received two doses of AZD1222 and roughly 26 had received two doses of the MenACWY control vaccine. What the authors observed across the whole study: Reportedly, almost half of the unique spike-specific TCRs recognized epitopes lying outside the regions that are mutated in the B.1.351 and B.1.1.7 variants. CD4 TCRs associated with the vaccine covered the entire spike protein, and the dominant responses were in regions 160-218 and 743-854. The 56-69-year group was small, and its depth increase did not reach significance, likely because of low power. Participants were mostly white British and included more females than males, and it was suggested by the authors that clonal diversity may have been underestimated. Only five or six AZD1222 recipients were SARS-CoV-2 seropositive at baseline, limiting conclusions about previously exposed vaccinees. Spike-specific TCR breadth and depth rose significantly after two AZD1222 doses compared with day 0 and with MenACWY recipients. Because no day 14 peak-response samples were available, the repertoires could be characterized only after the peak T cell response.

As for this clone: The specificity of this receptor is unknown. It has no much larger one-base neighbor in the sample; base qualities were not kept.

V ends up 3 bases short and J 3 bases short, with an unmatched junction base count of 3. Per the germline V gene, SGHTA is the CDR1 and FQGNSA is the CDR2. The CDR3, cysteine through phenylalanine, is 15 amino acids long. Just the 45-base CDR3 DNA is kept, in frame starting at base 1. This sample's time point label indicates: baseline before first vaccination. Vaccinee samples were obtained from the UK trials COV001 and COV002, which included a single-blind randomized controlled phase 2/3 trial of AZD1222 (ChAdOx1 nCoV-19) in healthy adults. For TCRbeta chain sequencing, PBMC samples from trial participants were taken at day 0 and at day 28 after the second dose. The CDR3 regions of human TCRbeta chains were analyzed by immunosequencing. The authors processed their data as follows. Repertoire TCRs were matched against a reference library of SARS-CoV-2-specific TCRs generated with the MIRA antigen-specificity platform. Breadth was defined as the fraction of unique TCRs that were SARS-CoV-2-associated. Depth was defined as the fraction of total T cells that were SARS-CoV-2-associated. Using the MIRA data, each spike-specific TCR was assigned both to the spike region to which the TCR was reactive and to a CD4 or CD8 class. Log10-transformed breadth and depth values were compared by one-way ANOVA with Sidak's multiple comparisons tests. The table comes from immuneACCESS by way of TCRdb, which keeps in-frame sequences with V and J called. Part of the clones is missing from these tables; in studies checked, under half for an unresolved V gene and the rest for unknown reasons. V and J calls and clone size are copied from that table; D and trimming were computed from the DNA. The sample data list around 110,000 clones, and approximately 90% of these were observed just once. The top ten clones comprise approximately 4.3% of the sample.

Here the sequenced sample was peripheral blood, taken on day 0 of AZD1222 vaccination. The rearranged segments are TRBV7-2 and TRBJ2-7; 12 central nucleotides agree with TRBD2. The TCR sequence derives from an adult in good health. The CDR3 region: CASSFGLAGSYEQYF. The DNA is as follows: TGTGCCAGCAGCTTCGGACTAGCGGGAAGCTACGAGCAGTACTTC.